This T cell receptor (beta chain) is drawn from a study of T cell changes during pregnancy in multiple sclerosis. V lost 0 bases and J lost 2; bases outside the gene matches: 6. Per germline, CDR1 GTSNPN and CDR2 SVGIG (reference sequence). The CDR3 runs to 15 residues. Produced via immunoSEQ multiplex PCR; TCRdb's table is partial and in-frame only. Of roughly 40,000 clones in the sample, 90% to 95% are singletons; the top ten hold under 10%. This chain connects TRBV30 to TRBJ2-7; 8 bases agree with TRBD1. The sequencing here drew on CD8+ T cells from peripheral blood mononuclear cells, taken before pregnancy. The receptor was derived from a female donor with multiple sclerosis, enrolled in a pregnancy study. The CDR3 here is CAWSVRDRYPYEQYF. CDR3 nucleotide sequence: TGTGCCTGGAGTGTACGGGACAGGTACCCCTACGAGCAGTACTTC.